Listed below are T cell receptor beta chains from one sample, sequenced in a study of T cells in Graves' hyperthyroidism and ophthalmopathy. MiXCR, run by TCRdb on the multiplex PCR reads, gives a single entry per CDR3 protein. The sample lists a few hundred thousand distinct CDR3 sequences; 13% were seen once. Material: blood. These TCRs come from a man aged 25-45 years with Graves' hyperthyroidism that later progressed to Graves' ophthalmopathy. CDR3s include the opening cysteine and the closing phenylalanine or tryptophan. D genes are given only for firm matches. Not all rows give a size; the values are once, few, many and, for expanded clones, a class.

abundance	d_gene	v_gene	j_gene	CDR3aa	CDR3nt
few	TRBD2	TRBV19	TRBJ2-1	CASSAGLAGVYEQFF	TGTGCCAGTAGTGCGGGACTAGCGGGGGTTTATGAGCAGTTCTTC
-	-	TRBV7-3	TRBJ1-5	CASSPGPGHNQPQHF	TGTGCCAGCAGCCCAGGCCCAGGGCACAATCAGCCCCAGCATTTT
many	-	TRBV7-9	TRBJ1-1	CASSLAQGNTEAFF	TGCGCCAGCAGCTTGGCACAGGGGAACACTGAAGCTTTCTTT
once	-	TRBV4-2	TRBJ2-7	CASSQELSRPYYEQYF	TGTGCCAGCAGCCAAGAGTTGTCCAGGCCCTATTACGAGCAGTACTTC
many	-	TRBV7-9	TRBJ2-7	CASSFLADEQYF	TGTGCCAGCAGCTTTCTTGCGGACGAGCAGTACTTC
many	-	TRBV2	TRBJ2-1	CASSEAKNEQFF	TGTGCCAGCAGTGAAGCGAAAAATGAGCAGTTCTTC
few	-	TRBV3-1	TRBJ2-2	CASSQEGAGYNTGELFF	TGTGCCAGCAGCCAAGAAGGGGCAGGCTATAACACCGGGGAGCTGTTTTTT
many	-	TRBV7-9	TRBJ2-1	CASSSGLNEQFF	TGTGCCAGCAGCTCGGGACTTAATGAGCAGTTCTTC
few	TRBD1	TRBV7-9	TRBJ2-2	CASSDRGRGTGELFF	TGTGCCAGCAGCGACAGGGGCAGAGGCACCGGGGAGCTGTTTTTT
many	-	TRBV20-1	TRBJ1-5	CSASRQPNGPNQPQHF	TGCAGTGCTAGTCGACAGCCGAACGGCCCAAATCAGCCCCAGCATTTT
few	TRBD2	TRBV10-2	TRBJ2-3	CASTPDSAGLSDTQYF	TGCGCCAGCACACCGGACTCAGCGGGGCTTTCAGATACGCAGTATTTT
-	-	TRBV12-3/TRBV12-4	TRBJ2-4	CASSLGLVGAKNIQYF	TGTGCCAGCAGTTTGGGTCTAGTGGGGGCCAAAAACATTCAGTACTTC
-	-	TRBV5-1	TRBJ2-5	CASSFSYYKGKGETQYF	TGCGCCAGCAGCTTTTCCTACTATAAGGGGAAGGGGGAGACCCAGTACTTC
-	-	TRBV10-2	TRBJ1-5	CASNSVYSNQPQHF	TGCGCCAGCAACTCGGTTTATAGCAATCAGCCCCAGCATTTT
many	-	TRBV28	TRBJ2-3	CASTLTFSVRATDTQYF	TGTGCCAGCACCCTCACCTTTAGCGTGCGGGCCACAGATACGCAGTATTTT
-	-	TRBV5-1	TRBJ2-3	CASSSEGLTDTQYF	TGCGCCAGCAGCTCGGAGGGTCTTACAGATACGCAGTATTTT
few	-	TRBV6-1	TRBJ2-2	CASGGQIKNTGELFF	TGTGCCAGCGGCGGACAGATTAAGAACACCGGGGAGCTGTTTTTT
-	-	TRBV7-9	TRBJ2-3	CASSWWVTSTDTQYF	TGTGCCAGCAGCTGGTGGGTTACTAGCACAGATACGCAGTATTTT
many	TRBD2	TRBV7-8	TRBJ2-2	CASSFLAGGNTGELFF	TGTGCCAGCAGCTTCCTAGCGGGGGGCAACACCGGGGAGCTGTTTTTT
-	TRBD2	TRBV12-3/TRBV12-4	TRBJ2-5	CASKKSGGGYETQYF	TGTGCCAGCAAAAAAAGCGGGGGGGGGTACGAGACCCAGTACTTC
-	-	TRBV7-2	TRBJ1-1	CASRSGGGANTEAFF	TGTGCCAGCAGGTCGGGTGGGGGGGCGAACACTGAAGCTTTCTTT
few	-	TRBV20-1	TRBJ1-3	CSARDLSPVGNTIYF	TGCAGTGCTAGAGATCTTTCTCCCGTTGGAAACACCATATATTTT
many	-	TRBV10-3	TRBJ1-2	CAITGDTNYGYTF	TGTGCCATCACCGGGGACACAAACTATGGCTACACCTTC
few	-	TRBV20-1	TRBJ1-4	CSAGGARGTNEKLFF	TGCAGTGCCGGCGGGGCACGGGGAACTAATGAAAAACTGTTTTTT
many	TRBD1	TRBV11-3	TRBJ2-7	CASSSIPGQGYEQYF	TGTGCCAGCAGCTCTATCCCGGGACAGGGCTACGAGCAGTACTTC
once	TRBD2	TRBV5-6	TRBJ2-3	CASSPPGLAATTDTQYF	TGTGCCAGCAGCCCCCCGGGACTAGCGGCCACGACAGATACGCAGTATTTT
-	-	TRBV27	TRBJ1-2	CASSLSATGWIYGYTF	TGTGCCAGCAGTTTATCCGCCACAGGATGGATCTATGGCTACACCTTC
few	-	TRBV20-1	TRBJ2-5	CSARSIGAGKETQYF	TGCAGTGCTAGAAGTATAGGAGCCGGGAAAGAGACCCAGTACTTC
-	-	TRBV6-1	TRBJ1-2	CASNPTAFDYGYTF	TGTGCCAGCAACCCGACAGCCTTCGACTATGGCTACACCTTC
-	-	TRBV7-9	TRBJ1-3	CASSTPRDNFSGNTIYF	TGTGCCAGCAGCACTCCACGGGACAATTTCTCTGGAAACACCATATATTTT
few	-	TRBV5-1	TRBJ2-3	CASSLAGGNTGDTQYF	TGCGCCAGCAGCTTGGCCGGGGGCAATACCGGGGATACGCAGTATTTT
many	TRBD1	TRBV9	TRBJ1-1	CASSAAGQGARGTEAFF	TGTGCCAGCAGCGCGGCGGGACAGGGGGCGCGTGGCACTGAAGCTTTCTTT
-	-	TRBV25-1	TRBJ1-6	CASSGTRNSPLHF	TGTGCCAGCAGCGGGACAAGGAATTCACCCCTCCACTTT
many	-	TRBV7-9	TRBJ2-2	CASSANRANTGELFF	TGTGCCAGCAGCGCGAATAGAGCGAACACCGGGGAGCTGTTTTTT
once	TRBD2	TRBV9	TRBJ2-2	CASSAHSVAGGLIGELFF	TGTGCCAGCAGCGCCCATAGTGTCGCGGGGGGGTTGATCGGGGAGCTGTTTTTT
-	TRBD2	TRBV11-3	TRBJ2-1	CASSLDPRGGHHEQFF	TGTGCCAGCAGCTTAGACCCGCGGGGGGGCCATCATGAGCAGTTCTTC
-	-	TRBV27	TRBJ2-7	CASSLNKNLYEQYF	TGTGCCAGCAGTTTAAACAAAAACCTCTACGAGCAGTACTTC
many	TRBD2	TRBV12-3/TRBV12-4	TRBJ2-5	CAGSSGGFQETQYF	TGTGCCGGTTCTAGCGGGGGCTTCCAAGAGACCCAGTACTTC
few	-	TRBV20-1	TRBJ2-3	CSARDLDRRDTQYF	TGCAGTGCTAGGGATCTCGACAGGCGGGATACGCAGTATTTT
-	-	TRBV27	TRBJ2-1	CASSLFPVVYNEQFF	TGTGCCAGCAGTTTATTCCCCGTGGTCTACAATGAGCAGTTCTTC
many	-	TRBV7-9	TRBJ2-2	CASSLTGMTGELFF	TGTGCCAGCAGCCTGACCGGTATGACCGGGGAGCTGTTTTTT
-	-	TRBV7-9	TRBJ2-2	CASSFPDFTGELSF	TGTGCCAGCAGTTTCCCGGACTTCACCGGGGAGCTGTCTTTT
-	TRBD1	TRBV20-1	TRBJ1-2	CSARELGTDYGYTF	TGCAGTGCTAGAGAATTAGGGACAGACTATGGCTACACCTTC
-	TRBD1	TRBV13	TRBJ1-1	CASSLGSFSGQGNEAFF	TGTGCCAGCAGCTTAGGTAGCTTTTCGGGACAGGGAAATGAAGCTTTCTTT
-	TRBD2	TRBV3-1	TRBJ2-7	CASSQGPSGGSREQYF	TGTGCCAGCAGCCAAGGTCCTAGCGGGGGGTCTCGCGAGCAGTACTTC
-	-	TRBV2	TRBJ2-7	CASSDARGSPYEQYF	TGTGCCAGCAGTGACGCTAGGGGCAGCCCCTACGAGCAGTACTTC
-	TRBD1	TRBV11-2	TRBJ2-3	CASSLGQVLNTQYF	TGTGCCAGCAGCTTGGGACAGGTCCTGAATACGCAGTATTTT
many	-	TRBV20-1	TRBJ2-7	CSARNPPSYEQYF	TGCAGTGCTAGAAACCCTCCCTCCTACGAGCAGTACTTC
few	-	TRBV7-2	TRBJ2-1	CASSGYNNNEQFF	TGTGCCAGCAGCGGCTACAATAACAATGAGCAGTTCTTC
many	-	TRBV20-1	TRBJ2-5	CSAISVQETQYF	TGCAGTGCTATCTCCGTTCAGGAGACCCAGTACTTC
-	TRBD2	TRBV7-9	TRBJ2-7	CASSFLTSGVPRYEQYF	TGTGCCAGCAGCTTTCTTACTAGCGGGGTTCCTCGGTACGAGCAGTACTTC
many	-	TRBV5-1	TRBJ2-2	CASSSDTSPAGELFF	TGCGCCAGCAGCTCAGACACCAGTCCGGCCGGGGAGCTGTTTTTT
few	-	TRBV5-1	TRBJ1-6	CASSWGPLSPLHF	TGCGCCAGCAGCTGGGGGCCTCTTTCACCCCTCCACTTT
-	-	TRBV13	TRBJ2-1	CASSLGPGLTYNEQFF	TGTGCCAGCAGCTTAGGTCCAGGCCTAACGTATAATGAGCAGTTCTTC
many	-	TRBV7-3	TRBJ1-1	CASSLSGHRNTEAFF	TGTGCCAGCAGCTTGTCGGGACACCGGAACACTGAAGCTTTCTTT